This T cell receptor beta chain was documented in a study of synovial regulatory T cells in juvenile arthritis. Libraries were prepared by immunoSEQ multiplex PCR; TCRdb keeps only in-frame clonotypes and omits some of them. Recorded here are some 9,700 clones; the top ten clones represent 0.35%. The CDR3 sequence is 16 residues long. The DNA is not on file. From germline, CDR1 is LGHNT and CDR2 FRNRAP. The specimen sequenced was Treg cells from blood. Subset denoted: remaining (HLA-DR-negative) circulating blood Treg cells. This clonotype was sampled from a donor younger than 30 with juvenile idiopathic arthritis. The chain uses TRBV12-5 and TRBJ2-2; as DNA is missing, the TRBD2 call by TCRdb cannot be tested. The CDR3: CASGQSGTSQWGELFF.